The T cell receptor beta chain described here comes from a study of regulatory T cells in long-lasting Graves disease. Overall study results and limits: Relative to new patients (966), persistent patients exhibited greater sharing of public clonotypes (around 3,000).

The sample holds one count of this clonotype. The target antigen is unknown. The likely explanation is a read error, given a far larger clone one base away. Combining iRepertoire HTBI primers with Arm-PCR of CDR3 regions, the authors built TCR beta libraries. TCRdb re-derived calls from the multiplex PCR reads in MiXCR, one entry per CDR3 protein. The sample contains around 320,000 distinct CDR3 sequences, around 17% of which appear only once. Time point of the sample: newly diagnosed GD, antithyroid drugs for less than 3 months. After RNA was extracted from PBMCs, the TCR library was made from it. These data also formed part of another study, on T cells in Graves' hyperthyroidism and ophthalmopathy.

This receptor was obtained from a man aged 40-49 years with Graves disease. Here the sequenced sample was peripheral blood mononuclear cells (PBMCs), taken at new diagnosis, from a patient treated with antithyroid drugs.

The CDR3 protein is CAGSYSSGGNEQFF. CDR3 in DNA: TGTGCCGGCAGTTACTCTAGCGGGGGCAATGAGCAGTTCTTC. The rearrangement uses TRBV27 and TRBJ2-1; 10 bases line up with TRBD2. The length of the CDR3 is 14 residues. Germline V gene sequence: CDR1 MNHEY, CDR2 SMNVEV (reference sequence).